These T cell receptor beta chains were read from a single sample in a study of blood T cell repertoires in COVID-19. Clones were sequenced by immunoSEQ multiplex PCR, and TCRdb holds only the in-frame ones, with some missing. The sample gives over 150,000 clones, approximately 81% of which show up once; 1% to 1.2% is in the top ten. The sequenced sample was peripheral blood. These receptor sequences come from a man aged 40-55 years with acute or convalescent COVID-19. Each CDR3 is given with its conserved first and last residue.

V	CDR3
TRBV6-2/TRBV6-3	CASSRPLSGGSPNTLRGTDTQYF
TRBV6-6	CASIVRDSNTIYF
TRBV28	CASSSLSGGGQPQHF
TRBV27	CASRRWGSDYEQYF
TRBV7-2	CASSLRYLLGSGTEAFF
TRBV30	CACSQGAGQPQHF
TRBV5-3	CARSCGGSPLHF
TRBV5-1	CASSYRTPNGGEQFF
TRBV19	CASSIDLANTEAFF
TRBV19	CASSIDRGLYYGYTF
TRBV3-1/TRBV3-2	CASSHSDRGTEAFF
TRBV4-1	CASSLLGVNQPQHF
TRBV15	CATSRAEFTSYNEQFF
TRBV7-2	CASSYRPGQAGEKLFF
TRBV18	CASSPSLTAMNTEAFF
TRBV28	CASSIGLGPTVYEQYF